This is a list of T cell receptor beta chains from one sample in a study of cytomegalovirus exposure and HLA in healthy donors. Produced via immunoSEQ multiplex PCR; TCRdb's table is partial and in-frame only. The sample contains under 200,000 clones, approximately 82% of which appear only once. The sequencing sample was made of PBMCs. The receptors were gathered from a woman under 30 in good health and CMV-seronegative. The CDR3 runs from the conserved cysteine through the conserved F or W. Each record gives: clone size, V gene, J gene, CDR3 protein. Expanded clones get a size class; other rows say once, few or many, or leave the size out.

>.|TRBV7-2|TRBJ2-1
CASREAGSNEQFF
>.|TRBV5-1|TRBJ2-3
CASSKQGSPDTQYF
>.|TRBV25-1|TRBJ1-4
CASSGQGADVSNEKLFF
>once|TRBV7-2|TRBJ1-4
CASSLVQGSNEKLFF
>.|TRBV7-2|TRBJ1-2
CASSLVPGTGVGYTF
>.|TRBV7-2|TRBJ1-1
CASSYVQGGRTEAFF
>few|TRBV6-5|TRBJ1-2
CASRLGQGLNGYTF
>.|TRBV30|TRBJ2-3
CAWSSSYTQYF
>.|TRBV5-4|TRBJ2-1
CASSQTGNEQFF
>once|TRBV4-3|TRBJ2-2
CASSQDRQLAGELFF
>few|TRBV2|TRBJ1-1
CASSEDRDTEAFF
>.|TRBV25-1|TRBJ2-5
CASSGVGPQETQYF
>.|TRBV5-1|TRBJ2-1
CASSISGRGSYNEQFF
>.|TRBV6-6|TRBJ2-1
CASSLAVYNEQFF
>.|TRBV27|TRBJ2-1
CASSASGKWNEQFF
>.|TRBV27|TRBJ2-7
CASSPSGGGITYEQYF
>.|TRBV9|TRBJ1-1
CASSAMDRNTEAFF
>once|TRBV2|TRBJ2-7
CAYLARDRVTSATYEQYF
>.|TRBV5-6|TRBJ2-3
CASSLGLAGDTQYF
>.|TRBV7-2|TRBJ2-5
CASRARLADQETQYF
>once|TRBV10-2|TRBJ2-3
CASSAGGLDTQYF
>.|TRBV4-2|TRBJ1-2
CASSQPRGHGYTF
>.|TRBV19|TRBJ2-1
CASSYHRDRVLHNEQFF
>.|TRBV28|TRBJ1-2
CASSQPRGGYGYTF
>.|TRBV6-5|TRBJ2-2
CASSYFSYGELFF
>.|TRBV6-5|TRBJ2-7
CASSAQGGTYEQYF
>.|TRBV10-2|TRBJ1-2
CASSESARGNYGYTF
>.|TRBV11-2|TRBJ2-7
CASSSDLAGVQLEQYF
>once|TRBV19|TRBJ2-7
CASRGLAGTDEYEQYF
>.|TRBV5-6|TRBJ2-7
CASSGDVGTSVYEQYF